The clone carrying this TCR beta chain was seen more than once but under ten times. Its target is not known. This sample was taken from a study of T cells in Graves' hyperthyroidism and ophthalmopathy. Findings of the study overall: The model made its ophthalmopathy prediction, and onset followed a median 6.5 months later.

Amplification targeted TCR beta CDR3 regions from RNA transcripts. When the TCR CDR3 underwent first-round RT-PCR, the HTBI primer set was used. One entry per CDR3 protein, called by TCRdb with MiXCR from the multiplex PCR reads. The repertoire holds 350,000 to 400,000 distinct CDR3 sequences, with around 14% as singletons. Sequencing was done on a sample of blood. This receptor was identified in a woman in her twenties or thirties with Graves' hyperthyroidism.

The CDR3 is CSALKASDVDTQYF. The CDR3 DNA sequence: TGCAGTGCCCTCAAAGCGTCGGACGTAGATACGCAGTATTTT. The chain has TRBV20-1 and TRBJ2-3; D unresolved. CDR1 DFQATT and CDR2 SNEGSKA come from the germline V gene (reference sequence). The CDR3 loop spans 14 amino acids. Trimming took 6 bases from V and 5 from J, leaving 18 bases between them.